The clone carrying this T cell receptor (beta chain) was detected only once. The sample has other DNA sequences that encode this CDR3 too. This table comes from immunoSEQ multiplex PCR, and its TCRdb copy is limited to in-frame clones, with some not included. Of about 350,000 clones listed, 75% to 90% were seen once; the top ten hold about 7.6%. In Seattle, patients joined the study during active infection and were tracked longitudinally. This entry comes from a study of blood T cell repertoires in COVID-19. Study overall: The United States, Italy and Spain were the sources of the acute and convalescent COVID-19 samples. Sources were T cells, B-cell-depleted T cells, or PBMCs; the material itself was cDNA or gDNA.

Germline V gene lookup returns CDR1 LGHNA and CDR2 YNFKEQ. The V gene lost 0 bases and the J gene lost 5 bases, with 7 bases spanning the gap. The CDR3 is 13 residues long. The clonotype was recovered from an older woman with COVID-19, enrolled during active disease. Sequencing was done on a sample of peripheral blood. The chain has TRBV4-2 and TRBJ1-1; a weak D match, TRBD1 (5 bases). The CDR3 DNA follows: TGTGCCAGCAGCCAAGACAGGGATACTGAAGCTTTCTTT. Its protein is CASSQDRDTEAFF.